This paragraph covers one T cell receptor beta chain sequence. Profiling relied on immunoSEQ multiplex PCR, and the TCRdb table lists in-frame clones only, not all of them. The sample records approximately 420,000 clones, roughly 90% being singletons. J gave up 5 bases and V 1 base, and 10 bases lay outside the gene matches. The CDR3 has 18 residues. Germline V lookup: CDR1 SGDLS, CDR2 YYNGEE. This entry belongs to a study of Ad26.COV2.S vaccination and SARS-CoV-2 variants. As for treatment: 15 to 20 received Ad26.COV2.S at low or high dose, single or two shots; roughly 5 received placebo; per-sample allocation not given. Sampling occurred on day 63 after the first vaccine or placebo injection.

The chain couples TRBV9 to TRBJ2-1, with 12 bases that match TRBD1. Sequencing was performed on peripheral blood, taken in a trial of Ad26.COV2.S vaccine versus placebo. The clonotype originates from a person aged 18 to 65 who received the Ad26.COV2.S COVID-19 vaccine or a placebo. CDR3 DNA sequence: TGTGCCAGCAGCGTACCAACCCAGGGACAGGGGGCTCACAATGAGCAGTTCTTC. It specifies CASSVPTQGQGAHNEQFF.